The 6 T cell receptor beta chains reported below all come from one sample, sequenced in a study of T-cell memory formation after mild COVID-19. TCRdb re-derived calls from the 5' RACE reads in MiXCR, one entry per CDR3 protein. Of around 250,000 distinct CDR3 sequences listed, 15% to 17% were seen once; the top ten hold 2.1%. The sample consisted of PBMCs or a T cell subset sorted from them (not recorded which). These receptor sequences come from an adult woman who had mild COVID-19 (a few samples of this study predate the infection). Cell type and time point are not known.

The chain is built from TRBV2 and TRBJ2-7, with D possibly called TRBD1 or TRBD2 (5 bases each). Germline V gives CDR1 SNHLY, CDR2 FYNNEI. Deletions cut 5 bases from V and 7 bases from J, with 12 bases between. The CDR3 has 12 amino acids. The CDR3 DNA sequence: TGTGCCAGCAGTTTTGACAGAGGGGAGCAGTACTTC. Translation gives CASSFDRGEQYF.

The table lists this clonotype with a few counts. The chain carries TRBV6-5 and TRBJ2-5; 10 bases align to TRBD2. The J segment lost 4 bases and the V segment lost 0 bases, leaving 5 bases of the junction unmatched. CDR1 is MNHEY and CDR2 is SVGAGI in the germline V gene. The CDR3 is 16 residues long. As DNA, the CDR3 is TGTGCCAGCAGTTACTCGGTAGCTAGCGGGAGAGAGACCCAGTACTTC. This gives the protein CASSYSVASGRETQYF.

As DNA, the CDR3 is TGCGCCAGCAGCCGCCAAGAAGTGAACACTGAAGCTTTCTTT. Encoded protein: CASSRQEVNTEAFF. The V call is TRBV5-1, the J call TRBJ1-1; D remains ambiguous. Looked up from germline, CDR1 is SGHRS and CDR2 is YFSETQ. The ends were cut back, 4 bases at V and 0 bases at J, with 10 bases in the middle. The length of the CDR3 is 14 residues.

This clonotype was seen only a few times. This chain connects TRBV6-2 or TRBV6-3 to TRBJ1-1; D is ambiguous. V dropped 6 bases and J dropped 0 bases, with 5 bases sitting between them. Germline V gene data show CDR1 as MNHEY and CDR2 as SVGEGT. CDR3 size: 12 residues. CDR3 sequence (DNA): TGTGCCAGCAGAGAGCTGAACACTGAAGCTTTCTTT. It translates to CASRELNTEAFF.

The chain couples TRBV5-6 to TRBJ2-3; perhaps D is TRBD1 or TRBD2 (5 bases each). Trimming removed 4 bases from V and 3 bases from J, with 12 bases in between. This CDR3 has 14 residues. The germline V gene has CDR1 SGHDT and CDR2 YYEEEE. CDR3 sequence reads: CASSVGVATDTQYF. The CDR3 DNA is TGTGCCAGCAGCGTGGGGGTCGCTACAGATACGCAGTATTTT.

Many counts were recorded for this clonotype. The chain joins TRBV5-1 to TRBJ1-3; 10 bases match TRBD1. With V trimmed by 0 bases and J by 1 base, 7 bases remained unmatched. Germline V gives CDR1 SGHRS, CDR2 YFSETQ. CDR3 size: 18 residues. The chain's CDR3 is CASSLGQGAARSGNTIYF. CDR3 nucleotides: TGCGCCAGCAGCTTGGGACAGGGGGCTGCACGGTCTGGAAACACCATATATTTT.